These T cell receptor beta chains were read from a single sample in a study of blood T cell repertoires in COVID-19. This table comes from immunoSEQ multiplex PCR, and its TCRdb copy is limited to in-frame clones, with some not included. The table has roughly 380,000 clones, 89% seen once. Sequences were obtained from peripheral blood. These receptors were obtained from a woman aged 40 to 50 with COVID-19, enrolled during active disease. The CDR3 runs from the conserved cysteine through the conserved F or W. Fields, in order: D gene, V gene, J gene, clone size, CDR3 DNA, CDR3 protein. D genes are given only for firm matches. Size is omitted from some rows. Given values are once, few, many or a class for expanded clones.

TRBD1	TRBV18	TRBJ1-5	NA	TGTGCCAGCTCACCACTTCTTCGACAGGGACATAGCAATCAGCCCCAGCATTTT	CASSPLLRQGHSNQPQHF
NA	TRBV6-2/TRBV6-3	TRBJ1-2	NA	TGTGCCAGCAGTTACCAGCCAGGGTACTATGACTACACCTTC	CASSYQPGYYDYTF
NA	TRBV28	TRBJ1-6	NA	TGTGCCAGCAGTTTAATGAGGGTCCTCACGTCGGATTCACCCCTCCACTTT	CASSLMRVLTSDSPLHF
NA	TRBV7-2	TRBJ1-1	once	TGTGCCAGCAGCCCACAGCGGCAGGTCACTGAAGCTTTCTTT	CASSPQRQVTEAFF
NA	TRBV15	TRBJ1-6	NA	TGTGCCACCAGCAAGCACAGGGAATATAATTCACCCCTCCACTTT	CATSKHREYNSPLHF
TRBD2	TRBV9	TRBJ2-7	NA	TGTGCCAGCAGTCGGACTAGCAGCTCCTACGAGCAGTACTTC	CASSRTSSSYEQYF
NA	TRBV7-9	TRBJ1-1	NA	TGTGCCAGCAGCTTTTACGGGGATAGGGACACTGAAGCTTTCTTT	CASSFYGDRDTEAFF
NA	TRBV28	TRBJ1-1	NA	TGTGCCGGCGGACAGAGGAGGACTGAAGCTTTCTTT	CAGGQRRTEAFF
NA	TRBV5-4	TRBJ2-2	NA	TGTGCCAGCAGCTTTGACAGTGCCGGGGAGCTGTTTTTT	CASSFDSAGELFF
NA	TRBV6-2/TRBV6-3	TRBJ1-2	NA	TGTGCCAGCAGTTACCAATATCGAGGGTTCGGACGGAACTATGGCTACACCTTC	CASSYQYRGFGRNYGYTF
TRBD2	TRBV7-6	TRBJ2-7	NA	TGTGCCAGCAGCTTAGCTAGCGGGGGCCCTCTCTCTGCCTACGAGCAGTACTTC	CASSLASGGPLSAYEQYF
TRBD1	TRBV5-1	TRBJ1-6	NA	TGCGCCAGCACCTCCGGACAGGGGAGTTATAATTCACCCCTCCACTTT	CASTSGQGSYNSPLHF
NA	TRBV20-1	TRBJ1-1	NA	TGCAGTGCTAGTCGGGTGAACACTGAAGCTTTCTTT	CSASRVNTEAFF
TRBD1	TRBV6-5	TRBJ1-5	NA	TGTGCCAGCAGTCCCTCGGGGACAGGAGGTCAGCCCCAGCATTTT	CASSPSGTGGQPQHF
NA	TRBV5-5	TRBJ2-1	NA	TGTGCCAGCAGCGACCGAAGGGGTTTGGTCTACAATGAGCAGTTCTTC	CASSDRRGLVYNEQFF
TRBD2	TRBV5-1	TRBJ2-3	NA	TGCGCCAGCAGTCCTGAGACTAGCGGGAGGGGTACAGATACGCAGTATTTT	CASSPETSGRGTDTQYF
TRBD1	TRBV5-4	TRBJ2-5	NA	TGTGCCAGCAGCAACCCGGGACAGGGTGTCGCAGAGACCCAGTACTTC	CASSNPGQGVAETQYF
NA	TRBV28	TRBJ1-5	NA	TGTGCCAGCAGTGCACAGGCAACCTGGACCCAGCATTTT	CASSAQATWTQHF
NA	TRBV5-1	TRBJ2-4	once	TGCGCCAACGTATACTTAGCGGCTGGGGCTTGGCTAGCCAAAAACATTCAGTACTTC	CANVYLAAGAWLAKNIQYF
NA	TRBV14	TRBJ2-7	NA	TGTGCCAGCAGCACCCACACGACCTACGAGCAGTACTTC	CASSTHTTYEQYF
TRBD1	TRBV5-6	TRBJ1-5	once	TGTGCCAGCAGCTCCGTACAGGGGGGTAGCAATCAGCCCCAGCATTTT	CASSSVQGGSNQPQHF
NA	TRBV5-1	TRBJ1-3	NA	TGCGCCAGCAGCTTGGCTAGCTCTGGAAACACCATATATTTT	CASSLASSGNTIYF
TRBD1	TRBV30	TRBJ1-3	NA	TGTGCCTTGCTGACAGGGGCCGGAAACACCATATATTTT	CALLTGAGNTIYF
NA	TRBV5-4	TRBJ2-3	NA	TGTGCCAGCAGCGGATATTCGGGGACAGATACGCAGTATTTT	CASSGYSGTDTQYF
TRBD2	TRBV7-6	TRBJ2-3	NA	TGTGCCAGCAGCATCCGGACTAGCGGGAGTTCCTTAGATACGCAGTATTTT	CASSIRTSGSSLDTQYF
TRBD1	TRBV6-1	TRBJ1-2	NA	TGTGCCAGCAGGACAGGGGGAGTTAACTATGGCTACACCTTC	CASRTGGVNYGYTF
TRBD1	TRBV7-2	TRBJ2-3	once	TGTGCCAGCAGCTTAGCCGGGACAGGCACAGATACGCAGTATTTT	CASSLAGTGTDTQYF
TRBD1	TRBV5-1	TRBJ1-1	NA	TGCGCCAGCAGCTTTCAGGGGGACACTGAAGCTTTCTTT	CASSFQGDTEAFF
NA	TRBV28	TRBJ1-3	NA	TGTGCCAGCAGCACCCACTCTGGGCGCACCATATATTTT	CASSTHSGRTIYF
NA	TRBV19	TRBJ1-5	NA	TGTGCCAGTAGTATTATTCGCATGGCCCGTGACAGCCAGAGCAAACAGCCCCAGCATTTT	CASSIIRMARDSQSKQPQHF
NA	TRBV13	TRBJ2-7	NA	TGTGCCAGCAGCTTTTCGTTCCGCGCATTCAGTGGAGGGCAGTACTTC	CASSFSFRAFSGGQYF
TRBD2	TRBV6-6	TRBJ2-1	NA	TGTGCCAGCAGTTACTATAGGACTAGCGGGGGGGCCCCGCAGTTCTTC	CASSYYRTSGGAPQFF
NA	TRBV5-1	TRBJ1-5	NA	TGCGCCAGCAGCTTGGCGGGTCCTGGAGGTCAGCCCCAGCATTTT	CASSLAGPGGQPQHF